This TCR beta chain is drawn from a study of blood T cell repertoires in COVID-19. Study context: Italy, Spain and the United States were the sources of the convalescent and acute COVID-19 samples.

Trimming took off 1 base at V and 8 bases at J, with 11 bases between the two ends. Per the germline V gene, CDR1 is LNHDA and CDR2 is SQIVND (reference sequence). The CDR3 runs to 14 residues. As handled by the study authors: Amplification of reference gene primers provided the estimated nucleated cell counts. Repertoires were generated with immunoSEQ multiplex PCR, while TCRdb's copy carries only in-frame clones and drops some. V and J calls and clone size are copied from that table; D and trimming were computed from the DNA. The data contain about 230,000 clones, around nine tenths of them singletons.

Sequences were obtained from peripheral blood. The clonotype comes from an older woman with acute or convalescent COVID-19. The rearrangement uses TRBV19 and TRBJ2-2, with a tentative D call TRBD1 (6 bases). The CDR3 coding sequence is TGTGCCAGTAGTATAGGGCAGGGGTTAGGGGAGCTGTTTTTT. Protein product: CASSIGQGLGELFF.